The clone carrying this T cell receptor beta chain occurred once. The germline gives CDR1 SGHAT, CDR2 FQNNGV. With 5 bases removed from V and 4 bases from J, the gap between germline ends came to 9 bases. The CDR3 is 13 residues long. The source of the sample is a study of control samples from healthy donors and cancer patients. The repertoire was sequenced with immunoSEQ multiplex PCR; TCRdb's copy has only in-frame clones and lacks some. The sample holds some 130,000 clones, 80% to 95% seen once. The chain recombines TRBV11-2 with TRBJ1-3; no reliable D call. The sequence came from a man aged 35 to 55 in good health. The sequenced material came from blood. CDR3 nucleotides: TGTGCCAGCAGCCCGGAAGTGGGAAACACCATATATTTT. It codes for CASSPEVGNTIYF.